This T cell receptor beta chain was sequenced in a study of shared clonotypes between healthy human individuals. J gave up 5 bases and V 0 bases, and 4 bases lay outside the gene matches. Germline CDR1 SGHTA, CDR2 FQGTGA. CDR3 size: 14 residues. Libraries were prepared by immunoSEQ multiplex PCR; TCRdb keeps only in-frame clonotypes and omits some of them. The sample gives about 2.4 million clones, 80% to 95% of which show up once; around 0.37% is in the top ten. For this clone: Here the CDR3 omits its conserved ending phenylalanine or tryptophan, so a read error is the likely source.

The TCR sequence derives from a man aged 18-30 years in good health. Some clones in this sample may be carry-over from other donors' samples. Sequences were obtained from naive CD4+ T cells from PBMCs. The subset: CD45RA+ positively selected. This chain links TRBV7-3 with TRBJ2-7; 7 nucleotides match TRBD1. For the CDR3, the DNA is TGTGCCAGCAGCTTAACCGGCACAGGGGACGAGCAGTACCTC. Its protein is CASSLTGTGDEQYL.